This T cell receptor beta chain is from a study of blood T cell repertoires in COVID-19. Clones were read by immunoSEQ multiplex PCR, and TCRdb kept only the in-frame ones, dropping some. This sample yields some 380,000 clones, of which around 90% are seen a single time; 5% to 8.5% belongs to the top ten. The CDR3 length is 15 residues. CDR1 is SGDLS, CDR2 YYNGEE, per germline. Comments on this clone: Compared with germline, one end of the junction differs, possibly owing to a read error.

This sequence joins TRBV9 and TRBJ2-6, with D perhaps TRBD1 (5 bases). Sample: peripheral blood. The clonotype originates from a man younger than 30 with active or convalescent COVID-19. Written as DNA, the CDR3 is TGTGCCAGCAGCTCCAGATACTCTGGGGCCAACGTGCTGACTTTC. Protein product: CASSSRYSGANVLTF.